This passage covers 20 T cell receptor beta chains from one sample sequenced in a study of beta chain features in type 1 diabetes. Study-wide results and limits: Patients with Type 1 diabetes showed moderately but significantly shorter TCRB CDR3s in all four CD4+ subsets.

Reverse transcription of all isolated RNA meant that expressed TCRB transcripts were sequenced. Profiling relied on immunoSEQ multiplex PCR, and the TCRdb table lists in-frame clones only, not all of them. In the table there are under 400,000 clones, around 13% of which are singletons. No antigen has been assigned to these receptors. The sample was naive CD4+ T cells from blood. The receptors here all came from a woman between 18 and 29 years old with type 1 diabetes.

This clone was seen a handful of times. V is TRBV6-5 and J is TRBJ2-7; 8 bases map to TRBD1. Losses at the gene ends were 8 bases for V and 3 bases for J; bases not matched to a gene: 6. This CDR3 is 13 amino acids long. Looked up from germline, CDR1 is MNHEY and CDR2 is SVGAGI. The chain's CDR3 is CASARDRLYEQYF. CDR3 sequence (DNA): TGTGCCAGCGCCCGGGACAGGCTCTACGAGCAGTACTTC.

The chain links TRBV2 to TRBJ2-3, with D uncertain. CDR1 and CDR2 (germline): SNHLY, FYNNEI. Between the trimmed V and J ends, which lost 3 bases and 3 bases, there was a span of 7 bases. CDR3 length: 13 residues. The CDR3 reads CASSEAPTDTQYF. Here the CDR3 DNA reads TGTGCCAGCAGTGAGGCCCCAACAGATACGCAGTATTTT.

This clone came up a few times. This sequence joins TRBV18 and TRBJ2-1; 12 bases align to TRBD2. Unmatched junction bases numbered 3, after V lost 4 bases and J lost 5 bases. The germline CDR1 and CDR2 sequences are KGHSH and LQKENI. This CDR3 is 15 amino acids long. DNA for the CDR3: TGTGCCAGCTCACGGACTAGCGGGAACAACAATGAGCAGTTCTTC. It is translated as CASSRTSGNNNEQFF.

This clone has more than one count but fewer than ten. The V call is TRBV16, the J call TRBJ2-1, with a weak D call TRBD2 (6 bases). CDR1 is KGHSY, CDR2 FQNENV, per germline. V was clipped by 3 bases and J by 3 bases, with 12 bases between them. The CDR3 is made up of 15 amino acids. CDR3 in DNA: TGTGCCAGCAGCCATGGAACTAGCCGCTACAATGAGCAGTTCTTC. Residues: CASSHGTSRYNEQFF.

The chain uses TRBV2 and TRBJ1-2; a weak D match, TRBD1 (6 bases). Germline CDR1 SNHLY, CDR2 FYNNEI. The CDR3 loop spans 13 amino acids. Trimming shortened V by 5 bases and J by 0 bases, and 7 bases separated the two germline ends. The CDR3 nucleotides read TGTGCCAGCAGTACAGGGACTAACTATGGCTACACCTTC. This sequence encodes CASSTGTNYGYTF.

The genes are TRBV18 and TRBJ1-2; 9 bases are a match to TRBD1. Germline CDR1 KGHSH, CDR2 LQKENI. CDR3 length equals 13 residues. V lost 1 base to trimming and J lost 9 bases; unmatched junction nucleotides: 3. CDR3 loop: CASSPLGQGSYTF. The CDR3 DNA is TGTGCCAGCTCACCACTAGGACAGGGGAGCTACACCTTC.

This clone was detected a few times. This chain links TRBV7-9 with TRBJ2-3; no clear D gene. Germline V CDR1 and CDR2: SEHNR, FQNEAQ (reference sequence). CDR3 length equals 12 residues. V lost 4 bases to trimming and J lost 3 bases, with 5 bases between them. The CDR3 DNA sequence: TGTGCCAGCAGCTCCTCGACAGATACGCAGTATTTT. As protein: CASSSSTDTQYF.

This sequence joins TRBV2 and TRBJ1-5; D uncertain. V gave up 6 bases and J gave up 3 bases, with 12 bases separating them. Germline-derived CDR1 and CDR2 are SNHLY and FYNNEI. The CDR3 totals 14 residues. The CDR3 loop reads CASSGLESNQPQHF. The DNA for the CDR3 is TGTGCCAGCAGCGGACTGGAATCCAATCAGCCCCAGCATTTT.

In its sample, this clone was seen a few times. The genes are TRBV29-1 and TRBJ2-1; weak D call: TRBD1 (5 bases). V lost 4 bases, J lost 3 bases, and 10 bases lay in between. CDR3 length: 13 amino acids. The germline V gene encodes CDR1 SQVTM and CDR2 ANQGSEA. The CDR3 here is CSVARTLYNEQFF. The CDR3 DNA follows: TGCAGCGTTGCCCGGACACTCTACAATGAGCAGTTCTTC.

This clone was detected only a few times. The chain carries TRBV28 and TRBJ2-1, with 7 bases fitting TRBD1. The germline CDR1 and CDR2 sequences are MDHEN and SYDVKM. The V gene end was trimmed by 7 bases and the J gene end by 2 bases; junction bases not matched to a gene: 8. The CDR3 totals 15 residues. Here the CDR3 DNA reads TGTGCCAGCACCCCCGGGACAGCGCCCTACAATGAGCAGTTCTTC. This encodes CASTPGTAPYNEQFF. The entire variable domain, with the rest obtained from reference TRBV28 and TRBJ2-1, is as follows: DVKVTQSSRYLVKRTGEKVFLECVQDMDHENMFWYRQDPGLGLRLIYFSYDVKMKEKGDIPEGYSVSREKKERFSLILESASTNQTSMYLCASTPGTAPYNEQFFGPGTRLTVL.

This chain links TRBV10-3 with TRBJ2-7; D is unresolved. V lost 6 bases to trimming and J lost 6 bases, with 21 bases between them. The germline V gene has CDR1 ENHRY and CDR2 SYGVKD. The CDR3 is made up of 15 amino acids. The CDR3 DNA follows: TGTGCCATCAGCACAGACCGCCACGGCAACAGCGAGCAGTACTTC. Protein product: CAISTDRHGNSEQYF.

CDR3 sequence (DNA): TGTGCCACCAGCATCGGGACACCCTATGGCTACACCTTC. It translates to CATSIGTPYGYTF. V is TRBV15 and J is TRBJ1-2, with a tentative D call TRBD1 (6 bases). Trimming removed 4 bases from V and 4 bases from J, with 10 bases in between. Germline values: CDR1 LNHNV, CDR2 YYDKDF (reference sequence). The CDR3 spans 13 residues.

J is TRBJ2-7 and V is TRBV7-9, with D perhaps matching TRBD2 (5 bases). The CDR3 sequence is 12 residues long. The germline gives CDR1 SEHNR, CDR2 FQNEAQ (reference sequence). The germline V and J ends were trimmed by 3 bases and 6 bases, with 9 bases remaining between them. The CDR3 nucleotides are TGTGCCAGCAGCTTCCTTGGAGGCGAGCAGTACTTC. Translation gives CASSFLGGEQYF.

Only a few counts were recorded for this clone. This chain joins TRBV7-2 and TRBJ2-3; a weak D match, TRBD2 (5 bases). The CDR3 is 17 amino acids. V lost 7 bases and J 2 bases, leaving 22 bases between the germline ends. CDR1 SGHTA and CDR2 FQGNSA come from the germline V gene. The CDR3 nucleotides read TGTGCCAGCACCCGGGAAACTACTGCGTCATTCACAGATACGCAGTATTTT. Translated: CASTRETTASFTDTQYF.

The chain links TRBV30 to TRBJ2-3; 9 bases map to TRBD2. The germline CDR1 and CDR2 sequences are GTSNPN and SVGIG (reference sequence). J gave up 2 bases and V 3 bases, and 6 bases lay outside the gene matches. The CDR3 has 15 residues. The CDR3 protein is CAWRELAGYTDTQYF. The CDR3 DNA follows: TGTGCCTGGAGGGAGCTAGCGGGGTACACAGATACGCAGTATTTT.

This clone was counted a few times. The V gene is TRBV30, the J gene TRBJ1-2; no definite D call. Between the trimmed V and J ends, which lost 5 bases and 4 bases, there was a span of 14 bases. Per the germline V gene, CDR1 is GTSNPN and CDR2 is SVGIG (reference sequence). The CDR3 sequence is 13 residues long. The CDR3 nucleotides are TGTGCCTGGTCATCGGGAGTAGGCTATGGCTACACCTTC. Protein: CAWSSGVGYGYTF.

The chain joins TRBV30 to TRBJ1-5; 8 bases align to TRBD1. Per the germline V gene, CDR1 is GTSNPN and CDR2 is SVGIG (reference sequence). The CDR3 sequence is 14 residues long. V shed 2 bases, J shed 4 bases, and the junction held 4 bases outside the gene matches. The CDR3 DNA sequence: TGTGCCTGGAGTCAGGGGGCAAGAAATCAGCCCCAGCATTTT. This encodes CAWSQGARNQPQHF.

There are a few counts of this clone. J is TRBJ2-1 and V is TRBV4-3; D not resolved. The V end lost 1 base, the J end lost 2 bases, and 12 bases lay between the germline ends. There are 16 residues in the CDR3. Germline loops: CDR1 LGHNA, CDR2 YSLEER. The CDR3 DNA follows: TGCGCCAGCAGCCAAGGTGTGGGCCCGGCCTACAATGAGCAGTTCTTC. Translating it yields CASSQGVGPAYNEQFF.

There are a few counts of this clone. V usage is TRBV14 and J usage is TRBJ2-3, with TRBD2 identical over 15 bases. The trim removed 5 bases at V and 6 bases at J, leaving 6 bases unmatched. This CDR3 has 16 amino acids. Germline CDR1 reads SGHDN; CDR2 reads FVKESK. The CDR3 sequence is CASSYGLAGGRDTQYF. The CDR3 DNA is TGTGCCAGCAGCTACGGACTAGCGGGGGGGCGTGATACGCAGTATTTT.

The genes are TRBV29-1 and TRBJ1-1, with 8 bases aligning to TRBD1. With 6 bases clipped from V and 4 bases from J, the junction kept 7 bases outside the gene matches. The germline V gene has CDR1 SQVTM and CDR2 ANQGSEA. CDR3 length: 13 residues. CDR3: CSVAGQGATEAFF. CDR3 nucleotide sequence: TGCAGCGTCGCAGGACAGGGTGCCACTGAAGCTTTCTTT.